These T cell receptor beta chains were read from a single sample in a study of cytomegalovirus exposure and HLA in healthy donors. TCRdb keeps only in-frame clones here, not all; method: immunoSEQ multiplex PCR. The sample carries about 58,000 clones, 90% recorded once. Sequencing was performed on PBMCs. The source of these receptors is a man aged 18 to 29 in good health and CMV-seronegative. The CDR3 runs from the conserved cysteine through the conserved F or W. The D gene is left open where the match is weak. Some rows mark clone size as missing; the rest say once, few, many or name a class of expanded clone.

d_call	v_call	clone_size	j_call	cdr3_aa	cdr3_nt
NA	TRBV6-1	NA	TRBJ2-1	CASSGRDRYNEQFF	TGTGCCAGCAGCGGTCGTGACAGGTACAATGAGCAGTTCTTC
NA	TRBV5-4	NA	TRBJ1-3	CASSPTGGSGNTIYF	TGTGCCAGCAGCCCTACAGGCGGCTCTGGAAACACCATATATTTT
NA	TRBV11-3	NA	TRBJ2-7	CASSLDHGGPSYEQYF	TGTGCCAGCAGCTTAGATCACGGCGGTCCCTCCTACGAGCAGTACTTC
NA	TRBV28	NA	TRBJ2-7	CASSFAGTGKGEQYF	TGTGCCAGCAGCTTTGCGGGAACAGGAAAGGGCGAGCAGTACTTC
TRBD2	TRBV7-2	NA	TRBJ2-2	CASRVELADAGELFF	TGTGCCAGCCGGGTAGAACTAGCGGACGCCGGGGAGCTGTTTTTT
NA	TRBV5-6	NA	TRBJ2-1	CASSLVSYNEQFF	TGTGCCAGCAGCTTGGTCAGTTACAATGAGCAGTTCTTC
NA	TRBV11-2	NA	TRBJ1-4	CASSFRGGTGEKLFF	TGTGCCAGCAGCTTCCGGGGAGGCACGGGTGAAAAACTGTTTTTT
TRBD1	TRBV28	once	TRBJ1-3	CASSFSDYRGISGNTIYF	TGTGCCAGCAGTTTCTCGGATTACAGGGGTATATCTGGAAACACCATATATTTT
TRBD1	TRBV6-5	NA	TRBJ1-3	CASSPRGTGNTIYF	TGTGCCAGCAGTCCCAGGGGGACCGGAAACACCATATATTTT
NA	TRBV12-5	NA	TRBJ2-3	CASAVTDTQYF	TGTGCTAGTGCCGTCACAGATACGCAGTATTTT
NA	TRBV2	NA	TRBJ2-2	CATPGAGNTGELFF	TGTGCCACTCCCGGGGCGGGAAACACCGGGGAGCTGTTTTTT
NA	TRBV6-4	NA	TRBJ2-1	CASSDYGATYNEQFF	TGTGCCAGCAGTGACTATGGGGCTACCTACAATGAGCAGTTCTTC
TRBD2	TRBV4-2	NA	TRBJ2-7	CASSRASGWGSYEQYF	TGTGCCAGCAGCCGAGCTAGCGGGTGGGGTTCCTACGAGCAGTACTTC
NA	TRBV10-3	NA	TRBJ1-5	CAISESGGGPGNQPQHF	TGTGCCATCAGTGAGTCGGGAGGGGGGCCGGGCAATCAGCCCCAGCATTTT
TRBD2	TRBV28	NA	TRBJ2-7	CASTTSGGSYEQYF	TGTGCCAGCACGACTAGCGGGGGGTCTTACGAGCAGTACTTC
TRBD1	TRBV5-6	once	TRBJ2-7	CASSPTDRASYEQYF	TGTGCCAGCAGCCCCACGGACAGGGCTTCCTACGAGCAGTACTTC
NA	TRBV5-1	NA	TRBJ2-3	CASSLEGGPPDTQYF	TGCGCCAGCAGCTTGGAGGGGGGGCCGCCAGATACGCAGTATTTT
NA	TRBV11-3	NA	TRBJ2-3	CASSPTSFSDTQYF	TGTGCCAGCAGCCCGACTAGTTTCTCAGATACGCAGTATTTT
NA	TRBV18	NA	TRBJ1-1	CASSPRGPELNTEAFF	TGTGCCAGCTCACCACGCGGCCCAGAACTTAACACTGAAGCTTTCTTT